The 3 T cell receptor beta chains below come from one sample, sequenced in a study of cytomegalovirus exposure and HLA in healthy donors. The PCR contained 60 Vbeta and 13 Jbeta primers. Sequenced by immunoSEQ multiplex PCR; TCRdb stores in-frame clones only, minus some. The data contain some 150,000 clones, roughly four fifths of them singletons. Sequencing input: PBMCs. These receptors originate from a woman aged 45 to 65 in good health and CMV-seronegative.

CDR3 DNA sequence: TGTGCCAGCAGCCGACTAGAAAACACCGGGGAGCTGTTTTTT. Translating gives CASSRLENTGELFF. J is TRBJ2-2 and V is TRBV7-3; possible D gene TRBD2, 6 bases. The CDR3 contains 14 residues. Looked up from germline, CDR1 is SGHTA and CDR2 is FQGTGA. V lost 5 bases and J lost 2, with 9 bases in between. Together with reference TRBV7-3 and TRBJ2-2, the CDR3 gives the full variable domain: GAGVSQTPSNKVTEKGKYVELRCDPISGHTALYWYRQSLGQGPEFLIYFQGTGAADDSGLPNDRFFAVRPEGSVSTLKIQRTERGDSAVYLCASSRLENTGELFFGEGSRLTVL.

Note on this clone: Other nucleotide sequences in the sample specify the same CDR3. The chain couples TRBV19 to TRBJ1-1; 7 bases line up with TRBD1. CDR1 is LNHDA and CDR2 is SQIVND in the germline V gene (reference sequence). The CDR3 is 14 amino acids. V trimming: 2 bases; J trimming: 2 bases; junction bases outside the gene matches: 2. The CDR3 nucleotides are TGTGCCAGTAGTATAACAGGGGTTAACACTGAAGCTTTCTTT. Protein product: CASSITGVNTEAFF.

The chain is built from TRBV11-2 and TRBJ1-1; TRBD1 might be the D (5 bases). Trimming cost V 5 bases and J 1 base, with 11 bases left between them. This CDR3 is built from 14 residues. CDR1 and CDR2 from the germline V gene are SGHAT and FQNNGV. The CDR3 region is CASSPNGANTEAFF. In nucleotides, the CDR3 is TGTGCCAGCAGCCCTAATGGGGCGAACACTGAAGCTTTCTTT.